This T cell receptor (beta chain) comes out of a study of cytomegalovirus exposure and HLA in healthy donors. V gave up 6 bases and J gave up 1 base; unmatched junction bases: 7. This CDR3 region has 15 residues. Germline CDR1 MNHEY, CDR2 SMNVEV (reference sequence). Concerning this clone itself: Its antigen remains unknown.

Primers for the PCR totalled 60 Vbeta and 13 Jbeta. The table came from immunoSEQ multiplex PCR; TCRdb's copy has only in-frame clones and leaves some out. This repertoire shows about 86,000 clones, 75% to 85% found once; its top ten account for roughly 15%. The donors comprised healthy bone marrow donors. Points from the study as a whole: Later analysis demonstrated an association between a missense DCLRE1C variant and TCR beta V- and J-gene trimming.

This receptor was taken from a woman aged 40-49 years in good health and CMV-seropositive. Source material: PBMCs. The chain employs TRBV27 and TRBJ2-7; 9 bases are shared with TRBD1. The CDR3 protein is CASRNPGQGSYEQYF. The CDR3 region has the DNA TGTGCCAGCAGGAATCCGGGACAGGGTTCCTACGAGCAGTACTTC.